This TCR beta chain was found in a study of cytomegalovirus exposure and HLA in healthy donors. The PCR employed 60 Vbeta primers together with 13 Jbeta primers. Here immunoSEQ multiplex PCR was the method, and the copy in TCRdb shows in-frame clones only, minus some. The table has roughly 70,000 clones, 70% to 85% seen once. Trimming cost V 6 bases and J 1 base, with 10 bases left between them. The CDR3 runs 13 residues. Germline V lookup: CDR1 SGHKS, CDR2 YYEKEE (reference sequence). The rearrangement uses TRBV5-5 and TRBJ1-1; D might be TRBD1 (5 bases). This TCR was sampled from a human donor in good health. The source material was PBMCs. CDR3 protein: CASTSTANTEAFF. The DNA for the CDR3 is TGTGCCAGCACCTCGACAGCGAACACTGAAGCTTTCTTT.